This TCR beta chain was sequenced for a study of immune evolution from preneoplasia to lung adenocarcinoma. Patient tissue came from resections in Japan or China, 2014–2017. Two lung cancer pathologists independently confirmed each histologic diagnosis. After pathologic assessment, macro-dissection selected premalignant or tumor cells for extraction. The CDR3 loop spans 15 amino acids. Trimming left V 2 bases short and J 4 bases short, with 12 bases between. Germline V CDR1 and CDR2: SGHTA, FQGNSA. Study-wide results and limits: Compared with EGFR-mutant or double wild-type lesions, KRAS-mutant nodules were more clonal.

This clone came up a few times. Its antigen is unknown. TCRdb's table, derived via immunoSEQ multiplex PCR, lists solely in-frame clones and lacks some. The top ten hold roughly 9.4% of the sample, which has some 6,000 clones, 60% to 75% seen once. The sequenced sample was FFPE lung adenocarcinoma in situ tissue. The rearrangement links TRBV7-2 to TRBJ1-3; no clear D. The source is a person aged 55-80 years with lung adenocarcinoma. CDR3 nucleotide sequence: TGTGCCAGCAGCTTATGGTTGGGTCAGGGAAACACCATATATTTT. It translates to CASSLWLGQGNTIYF.